Sequencing of this T cell receptor (beta chain) was carried out in a study of T cells after yellow fever vaccination. General study findings and limits: Most clones from primary vaccination resurfaced after the booster (roughly 96% CD4, 88% CD8).

CDR3 size: 13 residues. Deletions cut 8 bases from V and 3 bases from J, with 10 bases between. CDR1 is SNHLY and CDR2 is FYNNEI in the germline V gene. TCR cDNA was made by 5'RACE template switching, adding a universal primer site and UMIs. TCRdb called the 5' RACE reads again in MiXCR, with one record for every CDR3 protein. The sample includes fewer than 350,000 distinct CDR3 sequences, 3% to 4.5% of them seen just once. Only a few counts were recorded for this clonotype. Antigen unknown. Source: PBMCs, taken on the day of the yellow fever booster vaccination. This sequence joins TRBV2 and TRBJ2-2; D is perhaps TRBD2 (6 bases). This TCR came from a man between 18 and 29 years old who received the YFV17D yellow fever vaccine. The CDR3 region is CASGAGYTGELFF. The CDR3 coding sequence is TGTGCCAGCGGTGCGGGGTACACCGGGGAGCTGTTTTTT. Supplemented by reference TRBV2 and TRBJ2-2, the full variable domain reads EPEVTQTPSHQVTQMGQEVILRCVPISNHLYFYWYRQILGQKVEFLVSFYNNEISEKSEIFDDQFSVERPDGSNFTLKIRSTKLEDSAMYFCASGAGYTGELFFGEGSRLTVL.